The 24 T cell receptor beta chains in this list originate from one sample, sequenced in a study of blood T cell repertoires in COVID-19. The data were produced by immunoSEQ multiplex PCR, yet TCRdb's version contains in-frame clones alone and is incomplete. Of some 120,000 clones in the sample, roughly nine tenths were seen once. The material sequenced was peripheral blood. These receptors came from a man aged 45-65 years with COVID-19, enrolled during active disease.

The chain has TRBV5-8 and TRBJ2-5; 10 bases match TRBD1. The CDR3 spans 15 residues. CDR1 and CDR2 (germline): SGHTS, YDEGEE. V lost 3 bases and J lost 0; bases outside the gene matches: 2. In nucleotides, the CDR3 is TGTGCCAGCAGCTCCGGACAGGGGGACCAAGAGACCCAGTACTTC. It specifies CASSSGQGDQETQYF.

The rearrangement links TRBV7-9 to TRBJ2-2, with D maybe TRBD2 (6 bases). The CDR3 covers 17 residues. From germline, CDR1 is SEHNR and CDR2 FQNEAQ (reference sequence). Trimming stripped 5 bases from V and 2 bases from J, with 18 bases between. CDR3 amino acids: CASSPWGETRNTGELFF. The CDR3 DNA reads TGTGCCAGCAGCCCATGGGGGGAAACGAGAAACACCGGGGAGCTGTTTTTT.

The rearrangement links TRBV9 to TRBJ1-2; TRBD1 matches at 10 bases. The V gene end was trimmed by 4 bases and the J gene end by 4 bases; junction bases not matched to a gene: 7. This CDR3 contains 15 residues. The germline V gene encodes CDR1 SGDLS and CDR2 YYNGEE. As DNA, the CDR3 is TGTGCCAGCAGCAGAGATGGGACAGGGGTCTATGGCTACACCTTC. It encodes CASSRDGTGVYGYTF.

This sequence joins TRBV10-2 and TRBJ1-2; the D gene is possibly TRBD1 (6 bases). The V end lost 0 bases, the J end lost 8 bases, and 16 bases lay between the germline ends. Per the germline V gene, CDR1 is WSHSY and CDR2 is SAAADI. The CDR3 has 15 amino acids. The CDR3 nucleotides are TGCGCCAGCAGTGAGTCCCTCGGGGGGCGTAGGGGCTACACCTTC. Its protein product is CASSESLGGRRGYTF.

The chain carries TRBV18 and TRBJ1-4; D remains ambiguous. V was trimmed by 3 bases and J by 5 bases, leaving 13 bases between them. CDR1 and CDR2 (germline): KGHSH, LQKENI. This CDR3 region has 15 residues. The CDR3 loop reads CASSPHTDINEKLFF. The DNA for the CDR3 is TGTGCCAGCTCACCGCACACAGACATCAATGAAAAACTGTTTTTT.

This CDR3 is CASSQDLGGETQYF. The DNA of the CDR3 is TGTGCCAGCAGCCAAGATTTGGGAGGAGAGACCCAGTACTTC. The V gene is TRBV3-1 (or the pseudogene TRBV3-2), the J gene TRBJ2-5; a possible D gene is TRBD2 (6 bases). The CDR3 sequence is 14 residues long. Trimming left V 0 bases short and J 4 bases short, with 9 bases between. Germline lookup yields CDR1 LGHDT and CDR2 YNNKEL (reference sequence).

The chain couples TRBV28 to TRBJ1-3, with a possible D match to TRBD1 (5 bases). CDR1 MDHEN and CDR2 SYDVKM come from the germline V gene. The CDR3 has 14 amino acids. Deletions cut 7 bases from V and 4 bases from J, with 14 bases between. Here the CDR3 reads CASTSPGSGNTIYF. The CDR3 coding sequence is TGTGCCAGCACCTCTCCAGGGTCAGGAAACACCATATATTTT.

V and J are TRBV5-1 and TRBJ2-7, with TRBD2 matching 7 bases. The V segment lost 5 bases and the J segment 2 bases; nucleotides outside the gene matches: 4. Germline CDR1 reads SGHRS; CDR2 reads YFSETQ. The CDR3 runs to 13 residues. The CDR3 is CASRAGEAYEQYF. The CDR3 DNA is TGCGCCAGCAGGGCGGGGGAAGCCTACGAGCAGTACTTC.

This clone was seen just once. V and J are TRBV9 and TRBJ2-5; 7 nucleotides align to TRBD1. The CDR3 sequence is 14 residues long. Germline lookup yields CDR1 SGDLS and CDR2 YYNGEE. J was trimmed by 2 bases and V by 7 bases; bases with no gene match: 8. CDR3 in DNA: TGTGCCAGCTCCAAGGGGGCGTTTCAAGAGACCCAGTACTTC. It specifies CASSKGAFQETQYF.

The chain has TRBV6-5 and TRBJ2-3; D ambiguous. This CDR3 spans 14 amino acids. Germline V gene data show CDR1 as MNHEY and CDR2 as SVGAGI. Trimming removed 6 bases at V and 1 base at J, with 11 bases between. The CDR3 DNA reads as TGTGCCAGCAGAGCTACAGTCGGCACAGATACGCAGTATTTT. This sequence encodes CASRATVGTDTQYF.

The V gene is TRBV5-1, the J gene TRBJ2-7; 7 nucleotides line up with TRBD1. Germline CDR1 is SGHRS and CDR2 is YFSETQ. The CDR3 sequence is 14 residues long. The junction had 8 bases not matched to a gene; V was cut back by 4 bases and J by 4 bases. CDR3 amino acids: CASSQGQLLYEQYF. The CDR3 nucleotides are TGCGCCAGCAGCCAGGGACAGCTATTGTACGAGCAGTACTTC.

J is TRBJ2-1 and V is TRBV7-3, with 8 bases aligning to TRBD1. Trimming at V came to 8 bases and at J to 5 bases, leaving 8 bases not matched to a gene. This CDR3 spans 14 amino acids. Germline V gene data show CDR1 as SGHTA and CDR2 as FQGTGA. The CDR3 is CASSQGAIDNEQFF. CDR3 nucleotide sequence: TGTGCCAGCTCGCAGGGGGCAATAGACAATGAGCAGTTCTTC.

A few counts support this clone. This chain uses TRBV3-1 (or the pseudogene TRBV3-2) with TRBJ2-5, with 8 positions matching TRBD2. This CDR3 has 16 residues. Germline V CDR1 and CDR2: LGHDT, YNNKEL (reference sequence). The J segment lost 5 bases and the V segment lost 2 bases, leaving 10 bases of the junction unmatched. The CDR3 loop is CASSQRGGGRRETQYF. For the CDR3, the DNA is TGTGCCAGCAGCCAAAGGGGCGGGGGGAGAAGGGAGACCCAGTACTTC.

The rearrangement links TRBV7-2 to TRBJ2-5; 9 nucleotides agree with TRBD1. The V segment lost 1 base and the J segment 4 bases; nucleotides outside the gene matches: 4. The CDR3 has 15 residues. The germline V gene encodes CDR1 SGHTA and CDR2 FQGNSA. The CDR3: CASSLGWGQGETQYF. The CDR3, as DNA: TGTGCCAGCAGCTTAGGATGGGGACAGGGAGAGACCCAGTACTTC.

The chain combines TRBV12-3 or TRBV12-4 with TRBJ2-7, with D perhaps TRBD1 (5 bases). The CDR3 totals 13 residues. Trimming took 7 bases from V and 5 from J, leaving 15 bases between them. The CDR3 is CASTLSGNNEQYF. CDR3 coding DNA: TGTGCCAGCACCTTATCAGGGAACAACGAGCAGTACTTC.

V usage is TRBV4-3 and J usage is TRBJ1-1; D remains unclear. V shed 3 bases and J shed 0 bases, with 8 bases lying between them. From germline, CDR1 is LGHNA and CDR2 YSLEER. This CDR3 has 14 residues. CDR3 DNA sequence: TGCGCCAGCAGCCAGCACAGACTGAACACTGAAGCTTTCTTT. This encodes CASSQHRLNTEAFF.

This chain uses TRBV7-2 with TRBJ2-3; D may be TRBD2 (6 bases). Trimming left V 4 bases short and J 3 bases short, with 14 bases between. Germline CDR1 is SGHTA and CDR2 is FQGNSA. The CDR3 spans 15 residues. CDR3 in DNA: TGTGCCAGCAGCTCCCGGGGGAGAAGGACAGATACGCAGTATTTT. Protein: CASSSRGRRTDTQYF.

The chain recombines TRBV28 with TRBJ2-3; perhaps TRBD2 as D (5 bases). This CDR3 region has 12 residues. The germline gives CDR1 MDHEN, CDR2 SYDVKM. V was clipped by 1 base and J by 8 bases, with 7 bases between them. CDR3 region: CASSLLRGTQYF. CDR3 DNA: TGTGCCAGCAGTTTATTACGGGGTACGCAGTATTTT. The whole variable domain, remainder taken from reference TRBV28 and TRBJ2-3, is DVKVTQSSRYLVKRTGEKVFLECVQDMDHENMFWYRQDPGLGLRLIYFSYDVKMKEKGDIPEGYSVSREKKERFSLILESASTNQTSMYLCASSLLRGTQYFGPGTRLTVL.

The J gene is TRBJ2-1, the V gene TRBV4-2; 7 bases match TRBD2. The CDR3 totals 20 residues. Germline CDR1 is LGHNA and CDR2 is YNFKEQ. J lost 9 bases, V lost 1 base, and 24 bases had no gene match. CDR3 protein: CASSQVSGGRVGASNGEQFF. CDR3 bases: TGTGCCAGCAGCCAAGTTTCTGGCGGGAGAGTTGGTGCTTCCAATGGTGAGCAGTTCTTC.

The J gene is TRBJ1-5, the V gene TRBV28; 7 bases are a match to TRBD1. CDR3 size: 15 residues. The junction had 15 bases not matched to a gene; V was cut back by 5 bases and J by 11 bases. Germline CDR1 MDHEN, CDR2 SYDVKM. The CDR3 sequence is CASSPRTGFLGAQHF. The CDR3 nucleotides are TGTGCCAGCAGTCCACGGACAGGCTTTTTGGGGGCCCAGCATTTT. Combining the CDR3 with reference TRBV28 and TRBJ1-5 gives the whole variable domain DVKVTQSSRYLVKRTGEKVFLECVQDMDHENMFWYRQDPGLGLRLIYFSYDVKMKEKGDIPEGYSVSREKKERFSLILESASTNQTSMYLCASSPRTGFLGAQHFGDGTRLSIL.

The chain has TRBV28 and TRBJ1-1, with a weak D call TRBD1 (5 bases). Trimming stripped 2 bases from V and 6 bases from J, with 7 bases between. CDR1 is MDHEN, CDR2 SYDVKM, per germline. The CDR3 has 12 residues. The CDR3 DNA reads TGTGCCAGCAGTTTAGCGGGGGCTGAAGCTTTCTTT. Protein: CASSLAGAEAFF. Combining the CDR3 with reference TRBV28 and TRBJ1-1 gives the whole variable domain DVKVTQSSRYLVKRTGEKVFLECVQDMDHENMFWYRQDPGLGLRLIYFSYDVKMKEKGDIPEGYSVSREKKERFSLILESASTNQTSMYLCASSLAGAEAFFGQGTRLTVV.

The chain joins TRBV4-1 to TRBJ2-2; 9 bases map to TRBD2. V shed 1 base, J shed 7 bases, and the junction held 1 base outside the gene matches. Germline lookup yields CDR1 MGHRA and CDR2 YSYEKL. CDR3 size: 14 residues. CDR3 nucleotides: TGCGCCAGCAGCCAAGGACTAGCGGACGGGGAGCTGTTTTTT. Translated, it gives CASSQGLADGELFF.

This chain joins TRBV19 and TRBJ2-1; no reliable D call. Germline V gene lookup returns CDR1 LNHDA and CDR2 SQIVND (reference sequence). CDR3 size: 13 residues. V lost 3 bases and J lost 8, with 11 bases in between. CDR3 protein: CASSIQIRDEQFF. The DNA for the CDR3 is TGTGCCAGTAGTATTCAGATCCGTGATGAGCAGTTCTTC.

The chain combines TRBV15 with TRBJ2-1, with D perhaps TRBD2 (5 bases). The germline V gene encodes CDR1 LNHNV and CDR2 YYDKDF (reference sequence). Deletions cut 0 bases from V and 4 bases from J, with 10 bases between. This CDR3 region has 15 residues. The CDR3 here is CATSRDLGGYNEQFF. The CDR3 DNA reads as TGTGCCACCAGCAGAGATCTAGGAGGATACAATGAGCAGTTCTTC.